The 31 T cell receptor beta chains below come from one sample, sequenced in a study of CD39 and CD103 CD8 tumor-infiltrating T cells. Profiled with immunoSEQ multiplex PCR; TCRdb holds only in-frame clones, not every one. The sample includes roughly 5,100 clones, roughly 70% of them seen just once. The sequenced material came from CD8+ T cells sorted from blood. Subset: total memory CD8 T cells (CD45RA-CCR7+/-) from blood or uninvolved lymph node. Source of these receptors: a human donor with head and neck squamous cell carcinoma.

This chain joins TRBV29-1 and TRBJ1-3; possibly TRBD1 for D (6 bases). The CDR3 spans 14 residues. Germline V gives CDR1 SQVTM, CDR2 ANQGSEA. V was cut by 6 bases and J by 1 base, with 13 bases left in between. The CDR3 DNA follows: TGCAGCGTCATCTTAACAGGGTCTGGAAACACCATATATTTT. The encoded protein is CSVILTGSGNTIYF.

The chain recombines TRBV19 with TRBJ2-1, with 9 bases fitting TRBD1. Per the germline V gene, CDR1 is LNHDA and CDR2 is SQIVND (reference sequence). This CDR3 is built from 16 residues. The J segment lost 8 bases and the V segment lost 5 bases, leaving 13 bases of the junction unmatched. The CDR3 nucleotides read TGTGCCAGTAGTTTCAACCCGGGACAGGGTAGGGATGAGCAGTTCTTC. The encoded protein is CASSFNPGQGRDEQFF. Full variable domain (remainder filled in from reference TRBV19 and TRBJ2-1): DGGITQSPKYLFRKEGQNVTLSCEQNLNHDAMYWYRQDPGQGLRLIYYSQIVNDFQKGDIAEGYSVSREKKESFPLTVTSAQKNPTAFYLCASSFNPGQGRDEQFFGPGTRLTVL.

The chain combines TRBV2 with TRBJ2-2; no definite D call. The CDR3 covers 14 residues. V lost 3 bases and J 7 bases, leaving 12 bases between the germline ends. CDR1 SNHLY and CDR2 FYNNEI come from the germline V gene. The CDR3 loop is CASSETGSSGELFF. CDR3 nucleotides: TGTGCCAGCAGTGAGACTGGATCTAGCGGGGAGCTGTTTTTT. Filled out from reference TRBV2 and TRBJ2-2, the complete variable domain reads EPEVTQTPSHQVTQMGQEVILRCVPISNHLYFYWYRQILGQKVEFLVSFYNNEISEKSEIFDDQFSVERPDGSNFTLKIRSTKLEDSAMYFCASSETGSSGELFFGEGSRLTVL.

The rearrangement joins TRBV27 to TRBJ1-4; 8 nucleotides align to TRBD1. V shed 3 bases and J 3 bases; nucleotides not matched to a gene: 9. Looked up from germline, CDR1 is MNHEY and CDR2 is SMNVEV (reference sequence). This CDR3 has 17 amino acids. CDR3 sequence: CASSFSAGGFSNEKLFF. The CDR3 DNA reads TGTGCCAGCAGTTTCTCAGCAGGGGGCTTCTCTAATGAAAAACTGTTTTTT.

The V and J genes are TRBV30 and TRBJ2-2; 7 nucleotides agree with TRBD2. The CDR3 loop spans 16 amino acids. The V gene end was trimmed by 4 bases and the J gene end by 3 bases; junction bases not matched to a gene: 11. Germline loops: CDR1 GTSNPN, CDR2 SVGIG (reference sequence). CDR3 nucleotides: TGTGCCTGGACTCCCGGGACTATCGACGACACCGGGGAGCTGTTTTTT. Encoded protein: CAWTPGTIDDTGELFF.

The chain uses TRBV6-5 and TRBJ2-1, with TRBD2 identical over 14 bases. Germline V gene data show CDR1 as MNHEY and CDR2 as SVGAGI. The CDR3 loop spans 16 amino acids. Losses at the gene ends were 0 bases for V and 7 bases for J; bases not matched to a gene: 2. The CDR3 DNA reads as TGTGCCAGCAGTTACTCGACTAGCGGGGGGGCGAATGAGCAGTTCTTC. Protein: CASSYSTSGGANEQFF.

Of note for this clone: With a much larger clone just one base away, this may be a read error. The same CDR3 arises from other DNA sequences in this sample as well. The genes are TRBV6-4 and TRBJ2-1; 13 bases map to TRBD2. CDR1 is MRHNA, CDR2 SNTAGT, per germline. This CDR3 is 15 amino acids long. CDR3 DNA sequence: TGTGCCAGCAGTCCCACTAGCGGGGGGGCTGGTGAGCAATTCTTC. It codes for CASSPTSGGAGEQFF.

In its sample, this clone was seen a few times. CDR3 sequence: CACEDRLSYGYTF. CDR3 DNA sequence: TGTGCCTGCGAGGACAGACTCTCATATGGCTACACCTTC. The genes are TRBV30 and TRBJ1-2; D perhaps matches TRBD1 (6 bases). Germline lookup yields CDR1 GTSNPN and CDR2 SVGIG (reference sequence). This CDR3 contains 13 residues. With 6 bases removed from V and 5 bases from J, the gap between germline ends came to 16 bases.

The V gene is TRBV9, the J gene TRBJ1-2; 8 bases match TRBD1. V was pared by 1 base and J by 1 base, with 12 bases of the junction left unmatched. CDR3 length: 18 residues. Germline CDR1 reads SGDLS; CDR2 reads YYNGEE. In DNA, the CDR3 is TGTGCCAGCAGCGTATCACCGAGCGACAGGGGCGATAACTATGGCTACACCTTC. Amino acid sequence: CASSVSPSDRGDNYGYTF. Complete variable domain (other parts from reference TRBV9 and TRBJ1-2): DSGVTQTPKHLITATGQRVTLRCSPRSGDLSVYWYQQSLDQGLQFLIQYYNGEERAKGNILERFSAQQFPDLHSELNLSSLELGDSALYFCASSVSPSDRGDNYGYTFGSGTRLTVV.

By frequency in the sample, this clone is medium-sized (0.01 to 0.1%). The V call is TRBV7-2, the J call TRBJ2-5, with a weak D call TRBD1 (6 bases). The CDR3 has 13 residues. Per germline, CDR1 SGHTA and CDR2 FQGNSA. V was clipped by 6 bases and J by 3 bases, with 11 bases between them. CDR3 sequence: CASSFNREETQYF. CDR3 bases: TGTGCCAGCAGTTTTAACAGGGAAGAGACCCAGTACTTC. Supplemented by reference TRBV7-2 and TRBJ2-5, the full variable domain reads GAGVSQSPSNKVTEKGKDVELRCDPISGHTALYWYRQSLGQGLEFLIYFQGNSAPDKSGLPSDRFSAERTGGSVSTLTIQRTQQEDSAVYLCASSFNREETQYFGPGTRLLVL.

The CDR3 is CATQGGETDEQYF. The CDR3 DNA sequence: TGTGCCACCCAGGGTGGGGAAACCGACGAGCAGTACTTC. This chain uses TRBV10-3 with TRBJ2-7, with D tentatively TRBD1 (5 bases). There are 13 residues in the CDR3. Trimming removed 10 bases at V and 5 bases at J, with 18 bases between. Germline V gene lookup returns CDR1 ENHRY and CDR2 SYGVKD.

The CDR3 loop reads CASSPRDRPPDTQYF. The CDR3 bases are TGTGCCAGCAGCCCCCGGGACAGACCCCCAGATACGCAGTATTTT. This chain links TRBV11-1 with TRBJ2-3; 7 bases are a match to TRBD1. Germline CDR1 is SGHAT and CDR2 is FQDESV (reference sequence). The CDR3 is made up of 15 amino acids. The V and J ends lost 5 bases and 4 bases, in that order; junction bases with no gene match: 9.

The chain combines TRBV6-1 with TRBJ1-2, with D unclear. The V and J ends lost 2 bases and 2 bases respectively, with 6 bases between them. Germline CDR1 and CDR2: MNHNS and SASEGT. The CDR3 length is 13 residues. CDR3 region: CASSESPNYGYTF. The CDR3 DNA reads as TGTGCCAGCAGTGAATCTCCGAACTATGGCTACACCTTC.

The chain has TRBV19 and TRBJ1-5, with TRBD1 matching 7 bases. Germline V gives CDR1 LNHDA, CDR2 SQIVND (reference sequence). The CDR3 length is 15 residues. V trimming: 7 bases; J trimming: 4 bases; junction bases outside the gene matches: 10. The CDR3 DNA sequence: TGTGCCAGTACCCTTAATTGGGACAGAAATCAGCCCCAGCATTTT. It translates to CASTLNWDRNQPQHF. The full variable domain, completed using reference TRBV19 and TRBJ1-5, is DGGITQSPKYLFRKEGQNVTLSCEQNLNHDAMYWYRQDPGQGLRLIYYSQIVNDFQKGDIAEGYSVSREKKESFPLTVTSAQKNPTAFYLCASTLNWDRNQPQHFGDGTRLSIL.

V usage is TRBV19 and J usage is TRBJ2-1; 7 bases agree with TRBD2. The CDR3 is 15 amino acids. The germline V gene encodes CDR1 LNHDA and CDR2 SQIVND (reference sequence). After removal of 1 base from V and 7 bases from J, the junction contained 7 bases not matched to a gene. The CDR3 bases are TGTGCCAGTAGTATAGGGCGGGGGAGAATGAATGAGCAGTTCTTC. Protein sequence: CASSIGRGRMNEQFF. Filled out from reference TRBV19 and TRBJ2-1, the complete variable domain reads DGGITQSPKYLFRKEGQNVTLSCEQNLNHDAMYWYRQDPGQGLRLIYYSQIVNDFQKGDIAEGYSVSREKKESFPLTVTSAQKNPTAFYLCASSIGRGRMNEQFFGPGTRLTVL.

The V call is TRBV10-3, the J call TRBJ1-1; 7 bases align to TRBD1. The CDR3 sequence is 14 residues long. From germline, CDR1 is ENHRY and CDR2 SYGVKD. V lost 6 bases to trimming and J lost 1 base; unmatched junction nucleotides: 5. CDR3 protein: CAIREGQTNTEAFF. DNA of the CDR3: TGTGCCATCAGGGAGGGACAGACGAACACTGAAGCTTTCTTT.

The chain combines TRBV9 with TRBJ2-5; D possibly corresponds to TRBD1 (6 bases). V lost 0 bases and J lost 3, with 9 bases in between. Germline V gene sequence: CDR1 SGDLS, CDR2 YYNGEE. CDR3 length: 14 amino acids. The CDR3 coding sequence is TGTGCCAGCAGCGTAGTGGACAGTAAAGAGACCCAGTACTTC. It translates to CASSVVDSKETQYF.

This clone was observed once. The chain recombines TRBV27 with TRBJ1-2; D is unclear. CDR1 and CDR2 from the germline V gene are MNHEY and SMNVEV (reference sequence). Trimming took 0 bases from V and 8 from J, leaving 13 bases between them. The CDR3 sequence is 14 residues long. CDR3 residues: CASSLSTGMFGYTF. The CDR3 DNA reads TGTGCCAGCAGTTTATCGACGGGGATGTTCGGCTACACCTTC.

The gene calls are TRBV4-1 and TRBJ1-6, with D perhaps matching TRBD1 (5 bases). Germline V gives CDR1 MGHRA, CDR2 YSYEKL. The V and J ends lost 4 bases and 4 bases respectively, with 11 bases between them. The CDR3 consists of 15 residues. The CDR3 spells CASSLRQTYNSPLHF. In DNA form, the CDR3 reads TGCGCCAGCAGCCTCCGACAGACTTATAATTCACCCCTCCACTTT.

The rearrangement links TRBV7-9 to TRBJ2-1, with D perhaps TRBD2 (5 bases). Deletions cut 2 bases from V and 10 bases from J, with 21 bases between. Germline-derived CDR1 and CDR2 are SEHNR and FQNEAQ (reference sequence). The CDR3 spans 16 residues. The CDR3 spells CASSLTSLDSGEEQFF. CDR3 sequence (DNA): TGTGCCAGCAGCTTAACCTCCTTGGACTCCGGGGAAGAGCAGTTCTTC.

The J gene is TRBJ1-2, the V gene TRBV4-3, with 12 bases aligning to TRBD1. V shed 0 bases and J 6 bases; nucleotides not matched to a gene: 8. The CDR3 spans 17 residues. Germline values: CDR1 LGHNA, CDR2 YSLEER. The CDR3 nucleotides are TGCGCCAGCAGCCAAGAGGCGGGACAGGGGGCGCCGGATGGCTACACCTTC. It yields the protein CASSQEAGQGAPDGYTF.

The rearrangement links TRBV15 to TRBJ2-1; tentative D call: TRBD2 (6 bases). Per the germline V gene, CDR1 is LNHNV and CDR2 is YYDKDF (reference sequence). The CDR3 is 15 amino acids. V was trimmed by 0 bases and J by 3 bases, leaving 9 bases between them. As DNA, the CDR3 is TGTGCCACCAGCAGAGATACGGGGGTCTACAATGAGCAGTTCTTC. This translates into CATSRDTGVYNEQFF.

The V gene is TRBV2, the J gene TRBJ2-2, with TRBD2 matching over 8 bases. The germline CDR1 and CDR2 sequences are SNHLY and FYNNEI. The junction had 6 bases not matched to a gene; V was cut back by 5 bases and J by 4 bases. The CDR3 has 15 amino acids. In DNA form, the CDR3 reads TGTGCCAGCAGTCCGGGGGGGATCGGCACCGGGGAGCTGTTTTTT. It yields the protein CASSPGGIGTGELFF. The full variable domain, in which reference TRBV2 and TRBJ2-2 provide the parts outside the CDR3, is EPEVTQTPSHQVTQMGQEVILRCVPISNHLYFYWYRQILGQKVEFLVSFYNNEISEKSEIFDDQFSVERPDGSNFTLKIRSTKLEDSAMYFCASSPGGIGTGELFFGEGSRLTVL.

The chain carries TRBV5-4 and TRBJ1-2; TRBD1 matches 7 bases. This CDR3 has 14 amino acids. Germline V gene lookup returns CDR1 SGHNT and CDR2 YYREEE (reference sequence). Trimming removed 0 bases from V and 6 bases from J; junction bases left unmatched: 5. CDR3 in amino acids: CASSLAGQGDGYTF. DNA of the CDR3: TGTGCCAGCAGCTTGGCCGGGCAGGGGGATGGCTACACCTTC.

The chain employs TRBV12-5 and TRBJ1-1; 8 nucleotides agree with TRBD1. Trimming cost V 1 base and J 2 bases; bases outside gene matches: 9. The CDR3 has 17 residues. CDR1 LGHNT and CDR2 FRNRAP come from the germline V gene. CDR3 loop: CASGLEAISGGNTEAFF. DNA for the CDR3: TGTGCTAGTGGTTTGGAAGCGATCTCAGGGGGCAACACTGAAGCTTTCTTT.

This chain links TRBV29-1 with TRBJ1-5; TRBD1 matches at 11 bases. The CDR3 is made up of 13 amino acids. V lost 4 bases to trimming and J lost 7 bases; unmatched junction nucleotides: 3. Germline V CDR1 and CDR2: SQVTM, ANQGSEA. DNA of the CDR3: TGCAGCGTTGGCGGGACAGGGGGACAGCCCCAGCATTTT. Its protein product is CSVGGTGGQPQHF.

J is TRBJ1-2 and V is TRBV28; D unclear. The CDR3 has 13 amino acids. Germline V gives CDR1 MDHEN, CDR2 SYDVKM. The V end lost 3 bases, the J end lost 7 bases, and 12 bases lay between the germline ends. Here the CDR3 DNA reads TGTGCCAGCAGTTTGGTCGGCAGGTCTGGCTACACCTTC. Its protein product is CASSLVGRSGYTF.

The table lists this clone with a few counts. V usage is TRBV27 and J usage is TRBJ1-2, with TRBD1 identical over 8 bases. The V gene's germline CDR1 is MNHEY and CDR2 SMNVEV (reference sequence). The CDR3 totals 16 residues. V was pared by 5 bases and J by 6 bases, with 14 bases of the junction left unmatched. CDR3 loop: CASSTLRRTGKNGYTF. CDR3 nucleotides: TGTGCCAGCAGTACCCTCCGCAGGACAGGGAAGAATGGCTACACCTTC.

V is TRBV7-9 and J is TRBJ1-5, with D tentatively TRBD1 (5 bases). This CDR3 spans 17 amino acids. V gave up 4 bases and J gave up 2 bases, with 18 bases separating them. Germline CDR1 and CDR2: SEHNR and FQNEAQ (reference sequence). The CDR3 sequence is CASSSGLLGPGNQPQHF. The CDR3 region has the DNA TGTGCCAGCAGCTCCGGTTTACTGGGGCCTGGCAATCAGCCCCAGCATTTT.

The CDR3 region is CASSELRRSLTGELFF. The CDR3 DNA follows: TGTGCCAGCAGTGAACTTCGAAGGAGTTTGACCGGGGAGCTGTTTTTT. V gene TRBV6-1 combines with J gene TRBJ2-2, with D unresolved. V dropped 2 bases and J dropped 5 bases, with 15 bases sitting between them. The CDR3 runs 16 residues. Germline loops: CDR1 MNHNS, CDR2 SASEGT.

The V call is TRBV6-4, the J call TRBJ2-3; TRBD2 might be the D (7 bases). This CDR3 is 15 amino acids long. The germline gives CDR1 MRHNA, CDR2 SNTAGT. V lost 3 bases and J lost 2, with 12 bases in between. CDR3 loop: CASSERGPDTDTQYF. The CDR3, as DNA: TGTGCCAGCAGTGAGCGGGGGCCAGACACAGATACGCAGTATTTT.